This T cell receptor beta chain was recovered during a study of human T cells and chemical hapten exposure. Study-level information: The patient population, which was mostly female, had alopecia areata, totalis or universalis.

General study results and limits: A positive correlation with patch test score was shown by PT1 expanded TCR counts. Unchanged with DPC sensitization were TCRs above 1 in 1000 frequency. Alopecia was present in the donors, so their immune response may differ from healthy people's.

Time point in this sample: patch test 1, 2 weeks after DPC sensitization. Treatment denoted: therapeutic diphenylcyclopropenone sensitization with weekly scalp DPC. V shed 5 bases and J shed 2 bases, with 15 bases lying between them. CDR3 size: 16 residues. Germline-derived CDR1 and CDR2 are KGHDR and SFDVKD. Regarding this clonotype: Its antigen is currently unknown.

Using its own MiXCR run on the RACE reads, TCRdb lists one record per CDR3 protein. The table lists some 180,000 distinct CDR3 sequences, around 20% of them singletons, with 6% to 8% in the top ten. This chain links TRBV24-1 with TRBJ2-1; D is uncertain. Sample: whole blood, taken in connection with sensitization to the hapten diphenylcyclopropenone (DPC). This TCR came from a woman between 45 and 60 years old with alopecia areata. Some clones in this sample may be carry-over from other donors' samples. The CDR3 nucleotides are TGTGCCACCAGTGTAAAGTCCAGCGTCCCCTACAATGAGCAGTTCTTC. It encodes CATSVKSSVPYNEQFF.